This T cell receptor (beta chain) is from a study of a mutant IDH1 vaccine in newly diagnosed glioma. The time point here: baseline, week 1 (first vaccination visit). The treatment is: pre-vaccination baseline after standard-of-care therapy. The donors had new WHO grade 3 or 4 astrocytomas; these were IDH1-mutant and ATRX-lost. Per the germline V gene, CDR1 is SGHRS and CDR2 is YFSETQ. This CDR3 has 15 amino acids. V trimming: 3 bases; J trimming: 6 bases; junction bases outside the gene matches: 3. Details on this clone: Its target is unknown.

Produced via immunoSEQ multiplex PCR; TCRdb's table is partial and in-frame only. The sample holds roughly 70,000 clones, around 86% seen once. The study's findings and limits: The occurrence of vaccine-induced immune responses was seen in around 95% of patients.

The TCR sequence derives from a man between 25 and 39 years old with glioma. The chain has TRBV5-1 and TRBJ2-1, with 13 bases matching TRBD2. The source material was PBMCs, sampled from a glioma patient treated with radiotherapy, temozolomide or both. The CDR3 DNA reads TGCGCCAGCAGCTGGACTAGCGGGGGAATCAATGAGCAGTTCTTC. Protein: CASSWTSGGINEQFF.